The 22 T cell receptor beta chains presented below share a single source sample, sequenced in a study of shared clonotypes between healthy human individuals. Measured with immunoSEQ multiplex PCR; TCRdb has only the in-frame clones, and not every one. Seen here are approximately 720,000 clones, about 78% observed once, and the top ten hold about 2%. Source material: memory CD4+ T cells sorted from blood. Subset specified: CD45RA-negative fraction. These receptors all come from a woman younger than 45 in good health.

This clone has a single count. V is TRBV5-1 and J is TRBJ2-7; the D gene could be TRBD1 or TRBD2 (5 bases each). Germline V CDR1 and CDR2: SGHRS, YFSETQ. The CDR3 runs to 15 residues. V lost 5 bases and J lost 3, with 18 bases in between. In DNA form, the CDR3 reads TGCGCCAGCAGATTAGTCTACCGGGGCAACTACGAGCAGTACTTC. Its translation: CASRLVYRGNYEQYF.

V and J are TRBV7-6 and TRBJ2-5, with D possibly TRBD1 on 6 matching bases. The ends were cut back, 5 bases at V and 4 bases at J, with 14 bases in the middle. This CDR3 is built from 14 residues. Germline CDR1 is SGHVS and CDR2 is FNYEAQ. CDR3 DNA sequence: TGTGCCAGCAGCACAGGCAGGGGACGAGAGACCCAGTACTTC. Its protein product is CASSTGRGRETQYF.

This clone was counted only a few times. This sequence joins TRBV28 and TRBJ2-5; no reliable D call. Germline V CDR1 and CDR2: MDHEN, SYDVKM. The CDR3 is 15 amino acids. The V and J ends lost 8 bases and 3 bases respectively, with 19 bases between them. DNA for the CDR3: TGTGCCAGCGGTACCCCCGGGCTGATGGAAGAGACCCAGTACTTC. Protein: CASGTPGLMEETQYF.

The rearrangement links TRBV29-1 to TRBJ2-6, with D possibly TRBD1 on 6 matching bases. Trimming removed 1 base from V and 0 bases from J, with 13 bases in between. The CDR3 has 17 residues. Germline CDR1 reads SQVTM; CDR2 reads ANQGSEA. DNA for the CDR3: TGCAGCGTTGAAGTTTGGGACACCGGCTCTGGGGCCAACGTCCTGACTTTC. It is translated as CSVEVWDTGSGANVLTF.

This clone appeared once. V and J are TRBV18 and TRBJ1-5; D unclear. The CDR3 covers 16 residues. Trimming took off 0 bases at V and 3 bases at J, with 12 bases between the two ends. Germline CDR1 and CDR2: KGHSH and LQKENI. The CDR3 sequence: CASSPPNTRTNQPQHF. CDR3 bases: TGTGCCAGCTCACCACCGAACACACGTACCAATCAGCCCCAGCATTTT. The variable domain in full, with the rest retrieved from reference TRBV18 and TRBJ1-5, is NAGVMQNPRHLVRRRGQEARLRCSPMKGHSHVYWYRQLPEEGLKFMVYLQKENIIDESGMPKERFSAEFPKEGPSILRIQQVVRGDSAAYFCASSPPNTRTNQPQHFGDGTRLSIL.

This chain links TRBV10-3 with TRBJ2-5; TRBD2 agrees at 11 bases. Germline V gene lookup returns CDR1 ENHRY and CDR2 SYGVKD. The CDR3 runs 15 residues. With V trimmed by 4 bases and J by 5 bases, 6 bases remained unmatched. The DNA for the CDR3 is TGTGCCATCAGTGTACTAGCGGGAGAGGGGGAGACCCAGTACTTC. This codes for CAISVLAGEGETQYF.

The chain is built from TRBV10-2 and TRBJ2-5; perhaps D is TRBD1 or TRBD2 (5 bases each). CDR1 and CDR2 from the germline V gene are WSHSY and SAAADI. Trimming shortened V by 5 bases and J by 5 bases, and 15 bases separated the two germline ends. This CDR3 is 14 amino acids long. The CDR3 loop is CASSKTEGGETQYF. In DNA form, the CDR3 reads TGCGCCAGCAGTAAGACAGAGGGCGGCGAGACCCAGTACTTC.

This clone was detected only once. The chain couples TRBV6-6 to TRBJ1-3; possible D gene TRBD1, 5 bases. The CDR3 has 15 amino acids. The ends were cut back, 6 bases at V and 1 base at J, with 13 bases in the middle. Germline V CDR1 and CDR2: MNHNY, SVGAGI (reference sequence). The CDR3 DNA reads TGTGCCAGCAGACACGCGGCAGGGTCTGGAAACACCATATATTTT. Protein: CASRHAAGSGNTIYF.

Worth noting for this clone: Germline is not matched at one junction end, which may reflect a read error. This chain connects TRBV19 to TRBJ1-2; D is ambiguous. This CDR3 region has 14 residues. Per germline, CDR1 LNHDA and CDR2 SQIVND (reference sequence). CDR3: CASSIGGPRVWPHF. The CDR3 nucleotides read TGTGCCAGTAGTATAGGAGGCCCGCGGGTTTGGCCGCACTTC.

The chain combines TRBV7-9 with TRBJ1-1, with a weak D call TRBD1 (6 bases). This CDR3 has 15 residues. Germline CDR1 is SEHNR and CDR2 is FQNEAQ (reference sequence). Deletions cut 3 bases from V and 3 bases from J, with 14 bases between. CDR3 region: CASSFRTESDTEAFF. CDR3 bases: TGTGCCAGCAGCTTTCGGACAGAGTCGGACACTGAAGCTTTCTTT.

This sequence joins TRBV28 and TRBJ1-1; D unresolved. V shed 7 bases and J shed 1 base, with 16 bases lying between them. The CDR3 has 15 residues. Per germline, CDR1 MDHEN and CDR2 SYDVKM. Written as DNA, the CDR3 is TGTGCCAGCAATACAAGGGAGATCCAGAACACTGAAGCTTTCTTT. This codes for CASNTREIQNTEAFF.

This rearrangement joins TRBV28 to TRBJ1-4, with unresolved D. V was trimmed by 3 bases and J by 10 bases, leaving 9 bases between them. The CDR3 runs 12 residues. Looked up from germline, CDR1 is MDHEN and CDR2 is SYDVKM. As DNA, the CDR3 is TGTGCCAGCAGTTTTTGGGTTGGAAAACTGTTTTTT. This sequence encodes CASSFWVGKLFF.

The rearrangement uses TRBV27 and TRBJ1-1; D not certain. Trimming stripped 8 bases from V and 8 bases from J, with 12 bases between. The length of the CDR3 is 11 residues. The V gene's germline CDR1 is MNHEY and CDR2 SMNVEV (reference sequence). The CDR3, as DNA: TGTGCCAGCGGGCGTCGGCAAGAAGCTTTCTTT. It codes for CASGRRQEAFF.

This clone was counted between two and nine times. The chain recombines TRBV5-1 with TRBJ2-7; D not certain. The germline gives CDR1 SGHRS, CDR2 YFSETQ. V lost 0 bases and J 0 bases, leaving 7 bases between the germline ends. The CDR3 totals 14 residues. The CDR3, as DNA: TGCGCCAGCAGCTTGGCCCCAAACTCCTACGAGCAGTACTTC. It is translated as CASSLAPNSYEQYF.

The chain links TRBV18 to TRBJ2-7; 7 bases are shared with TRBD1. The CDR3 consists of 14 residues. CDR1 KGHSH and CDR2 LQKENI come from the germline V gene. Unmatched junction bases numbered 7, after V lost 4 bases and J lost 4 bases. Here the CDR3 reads CASSLSDRDYEQYF. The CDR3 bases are TGTGCCAGCTCACTCTCAGACAGGGATTACGAGCAGTACTTC.

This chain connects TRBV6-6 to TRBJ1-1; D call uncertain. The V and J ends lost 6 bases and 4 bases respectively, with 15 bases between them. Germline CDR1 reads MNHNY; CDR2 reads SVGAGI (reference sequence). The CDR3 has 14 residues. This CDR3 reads CASSPTRLGTEAFF. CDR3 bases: TGTGCCAGCAGCCCCACACGGCTGGGCACTGAAGCTTTCTTT.

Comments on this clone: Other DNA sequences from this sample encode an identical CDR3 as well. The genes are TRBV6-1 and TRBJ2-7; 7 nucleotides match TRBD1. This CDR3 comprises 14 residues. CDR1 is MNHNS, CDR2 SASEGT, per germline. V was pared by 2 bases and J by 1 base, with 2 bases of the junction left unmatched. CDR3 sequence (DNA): TGTGCCAGCAGTGAACGGGGACAGTCCTACGAGCAGTACTTC. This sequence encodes CASSERGQSYEQYF.

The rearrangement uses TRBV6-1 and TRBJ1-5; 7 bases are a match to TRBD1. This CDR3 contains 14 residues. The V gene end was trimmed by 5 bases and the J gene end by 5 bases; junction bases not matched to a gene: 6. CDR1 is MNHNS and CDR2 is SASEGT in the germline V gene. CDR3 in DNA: TGTGCCAGCAGTATGACAGGGCGGGATCAGCCCCAGCATTTT. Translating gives CASSMTGRDQPQHF.

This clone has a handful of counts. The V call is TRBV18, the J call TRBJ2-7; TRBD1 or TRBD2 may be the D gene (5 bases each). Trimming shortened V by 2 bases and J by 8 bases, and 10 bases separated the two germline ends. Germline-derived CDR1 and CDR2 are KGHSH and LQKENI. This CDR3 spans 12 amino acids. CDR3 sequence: CASSPMGDQQYF. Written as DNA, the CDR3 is TGTGCCAGCTCACCAATGGGGGATCAGCAGTACTTC.

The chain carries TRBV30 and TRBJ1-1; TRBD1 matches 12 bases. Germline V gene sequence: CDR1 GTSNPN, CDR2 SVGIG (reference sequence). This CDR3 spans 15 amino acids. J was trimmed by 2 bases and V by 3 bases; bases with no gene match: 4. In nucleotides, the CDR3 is TGTGCCTGGAGGGGACAGGGGGCAGGAAACACTGAAGCTTTCTTT. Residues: CAWRGQGAGNTEAFF.

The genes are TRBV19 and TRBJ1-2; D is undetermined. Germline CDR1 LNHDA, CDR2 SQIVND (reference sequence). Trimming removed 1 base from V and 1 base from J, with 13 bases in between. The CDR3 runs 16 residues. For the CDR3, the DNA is TGTGCCAGTAGTATAGTCGGAACAGTTAATAACTATGGCTACACCTTC. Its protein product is CASSIVGTVNNYGYTF.

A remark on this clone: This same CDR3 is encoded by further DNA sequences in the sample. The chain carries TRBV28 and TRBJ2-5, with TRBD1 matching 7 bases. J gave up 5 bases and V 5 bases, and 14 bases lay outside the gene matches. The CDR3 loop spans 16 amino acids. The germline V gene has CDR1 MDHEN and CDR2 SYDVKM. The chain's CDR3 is CASSTQLAGGIETQYF. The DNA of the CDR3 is TGTGCCAGCAGTACCCAGCTGGCAGGGGGTATTGAGACCCAGTACTTC. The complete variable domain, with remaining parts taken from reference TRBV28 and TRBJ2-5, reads DVKVTQSSRYLVKRTGEKVFLECVQDMDHENMFWYRQDPGLGLRLIYFSYDVKMKEKGDIPEGYSVSREKKERFSLILESASTNQTSMYLCASSTQLAGGIETQYFGPGTRLLVL.